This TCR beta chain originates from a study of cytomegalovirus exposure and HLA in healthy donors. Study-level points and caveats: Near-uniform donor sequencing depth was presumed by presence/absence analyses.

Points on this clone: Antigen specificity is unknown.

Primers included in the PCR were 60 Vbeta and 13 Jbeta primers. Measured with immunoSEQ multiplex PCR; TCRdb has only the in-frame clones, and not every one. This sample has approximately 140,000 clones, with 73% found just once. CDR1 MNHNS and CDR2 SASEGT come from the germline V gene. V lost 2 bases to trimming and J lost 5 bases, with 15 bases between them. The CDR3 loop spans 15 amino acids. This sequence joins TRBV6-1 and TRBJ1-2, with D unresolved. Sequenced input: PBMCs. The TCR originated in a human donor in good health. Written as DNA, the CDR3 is TGTGCCAGCAGTGAATCGACCGGGGTTTGGTATGGCTACACCTTC. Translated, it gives CASSESTGVWYGYTF.